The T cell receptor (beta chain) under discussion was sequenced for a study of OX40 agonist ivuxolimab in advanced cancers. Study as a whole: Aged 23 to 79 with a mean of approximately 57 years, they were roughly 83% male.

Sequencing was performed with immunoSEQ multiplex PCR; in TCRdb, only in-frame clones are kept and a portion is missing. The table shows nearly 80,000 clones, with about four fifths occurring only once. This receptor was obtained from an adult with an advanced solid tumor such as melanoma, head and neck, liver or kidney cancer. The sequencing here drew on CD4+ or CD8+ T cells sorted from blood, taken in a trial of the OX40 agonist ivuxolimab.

CDR3 residues: CASRRSGGTDTQYF. The CDR3 coding sequence is TGTGCCAGCAGACGTAGCGGGGGCACAGATACGCAGTATTTT. This chain joins TRBV5-4 and TRBJ2-3; 8 bases fit TRBD2. The V gene end was trimmed by 5 bases and the J gene end by 1 base; junction bases not matched to a gene: 3. Germline CDR1 and CDR2: SGHNT and YYREEE (reference sequence). This CDR3 spans 14 amino acids.